A selection of T cell receptor beta chains follows, all from one sample in a study of T cell responses to AZD1222 COVID-19 vaccine. The data were produced by immunoSEQ multiplex PCR, yet TCRdb's version contains in-frame clones alone and is incomplete. This repertoire shows about 140,000 clones, less than 95% found once; its top ten account for approximately 6.2%. The sequences come from peripheral blood, collected 28 days after the second AZD1222 dose. The receptors originated from an adult who received the AZD1222 COVID-19 vaccine. The CDR3 runs from the conserved cysteine through the conserved F or W. The D gene is left open where the match is weak.

d_gene: TRBD2; v_gene: TRBV5-1; j_gene: TRBJ2-7; CDR3aa: CASSASSWREGGEQYF; CDR3nt: TGCGCCAGCAGCGCGTCTTCTTGGCGGGAGGGAGGGGAGCAGTACTTC
d_gene: TRBD1; v_gene: TRBV2; j_gene: TRBJ1-4; CDR3aa: CASSDGDRGGGKLFF; CDR3nt: TGTGCCAGCAGTGATGGGGACAGGGGAGGTGGAAAACTGTTTTTT
d_gene: TRBD2; v_gene: TRBV5-1; j_gene: TRBJ2-2; CDR3aa: CASRSSGTKSTGELFF; CDR3nt: TGCGCCAGCAGATCTAGCGGGACAAAGTCCACCGGGGAGCTGTTTTTT
d_gene: TRBD1; v_gene: TRBV15; j_gene: TRBJ1-5; CDR3aa: CATSRRTGDNQPQHF; CDR3nt: TGTGCCACCAGCAGAAGGACAGGGGACAATCAGCCCCAGCATTTT
d_gene: TRBD2; v_gene: TRBV24-1; j_gene: TRBJ2-7; CDR3aa: CATSDWSSGHEQYF; CDR3nt: TGTGCCACCAGTGATTGGTCTAGCGGCCACGAGCAGTACTTC
d_gene: TRBD2; v_gene: TRBV4-3; j_gene: TRBJ2-3; CDR3aa: CASSLGLASTDTQYF; CDR3nt: TGCGCCAGCAGCCTCGGACTAGCGAGTACAGATACGCAGTATTTT
d_gene: TRBD1; v_gene: TRBV28; j_gene: TRBJ2-7; CDR3aa: CASSFRGQGYEQYF; CDR3nt: TGTGCCAGCAGTTTTCGGGGACAGGGTTACGAGCAGTACTTC
d_gene: NA; v_gene: TRBV10-3; j_gene: TRBJ1-1; CDR3aa: CAISPGMNTEAFF; CDR3nt: TGTGCCATCAGCCCAGGGATGAACACTGAAGCTTTCTTT
d_gene: NA; v_gene: TRBV30; j_gene: TRBJ1-2; CDR3aa: CAWSRNYGYTF; CDR3nt: TGTGCCTGGAGTCGTAACTATGGCTACACCTTC
d_gene: TRBD2; v_gene: TRBV3-1/TRBV3-2; j_gene: TRBJ2-3; CDR3aa: CASSRRTSGRTDTQYF; CDR3nt: TGTGCCAGCAGCCGCCGGACTAGCGGGAGGACGGATACGCAGTATTTT
d_gene: TRBD2; v_gene: TRBV5-1; j_gene: TRBJ2-3; CDR3aa: CASSYLAGGRTDTQYF; CDR3nt: TGCGCCAGCAGCTATTTGGCGGGGGGGCGGACAGATACGCAGTATTTT
d_gene: TRBD2; v_gene: TRBV7-6; j_gene: TRBJ2-3; CDR3aa: CASSLGAFSGPHTDTQYF; CDR3nt: TGTGCCAGCAGCTTAGGAGCCTTTAGCGGGCCCCACACAGATACGCAGTATTTT
d_gene: NA; v_gene: TRBV28; j_gene: TRBJ1-5; CDR3aa: CASSTSGSNQPQHF; CDR3nt: TGTGCCAGCAGTACCTCAGGTTCCAATCAGCCCCAGCATTTT
d_gene: NA; v_gene: TRBV13; j_gene: TRBJ1-2; CDR3aa: CASSLAVTNGYTF; CDR3nt: TGTGCCAGCAGCTTAGCGGTGACAAATGGCTACACCTTC
d_gene: NA; v_gene: TRBV3-1/TRBV3-2; j_gene: TRBJ2-2; CDR3aa: CASSHLSRGTNTGELFF; CDR3nt: TGTGCCAGCAGCCACCTCTCCAGGGGAACAAACACCGGGGAGCTGTTTTTT
d_gene: NA; v_gene: TRBV9; j_gene: TRBJ1-1; CDR3aa: CASSVARGGRSTEAFF; CDR3nt: TGTGCCAGCAGCGTAGCCCGGGGGGGCAGGAGCACTGAAGCTTTCTTT
d_gene: NA; v_gene: TRBV28; j_gene: TRBJ1-2; CDR3aa: CASRAGTRYGYTF; CDR3nt: TGTGCCAGCAGGGCCGGGACTCGCTATGGCTACACCTTC
d_gene: NA; v_gene: TRBV7-2; j_gene: TRBJ2-3; CDR3aa: CASSFRVGGDTQYF; CDR3nt: TGTGCCAGCAGCTTTCGGGTCGGGGGAGATACGCAGTATTTT
d_gene: NA; v_gene: TRBV7-2; j_gene: TRBJ2-3; CDR3aa: CASSLRNGGTDTQYF; CDR3nt: TGTGCCAGCAGCTTACGGAATGGTGGGACAGATACGCAGTATTTT
d_gene: NA; v_gene: TRBV28; j_gene: TRBJ1-5; CDR3aa: CASSPTWGNQPQHF; CDR3nt: TGTGCCAGCAGTCCTACCTGGGGCAATCAGCCCCAGCATTTT
d_gene: NA; v_gene: TRBV29-1; j_gene: TRBJ2-5; CDR3aa: CSAGAVRGPETQYF; CDR3nt: TGCAGCGCCGGAGCGGTCCGGGGGCCGGAGACCCAGTACTTC
d_gene: TRBD1; v_gene: TRBV15; j_gene: TRBJ2-5; CDR3aa: CATSGLQGARAKTQYF; CDR3nt: TGTGCCACCAGCGGCTTGCAGGGGGCAAGGGCCAAGACCCAGTACTTC
d_gene: TRBD1; v_gene: TRBV5-5; j_gene: TRBJ1-6; CDR3aa: CASSLAGGGDSPLHF; CDR3nt: TGTGCCAGCAGCTTGGCGGGAGGGGGCGATTCACCCCTCCACTTT
d_gene: TRBD1; v_gene: TRBV19; j_gene: TRBJ1-4; CDR3aa: CASRRTGGIEKLFF; CDR3nt: TGTGCCAGTAGGAGGACAGGGGGAATTGAAAAACTGTTTTTT
d_gene: NA; v_gene: TRBV7-2; j_gene: TRBJ2-1; CDR3aa: CASSLVLGRSYNEQFF; CDR3nt: TGTGCCAGCAGCTTAGTTCTGGGGCGATCCTACAATGAGCAGTTCTTC
d_gene: TRBD2; v_gene: TRBV4-1; j_gene: TRBJ2-4; CDR3aa: CASSILTSGNKNIQYF; CDR3nt: TGCGCCAGCAGCATCCTAACTAGCGGGAATAAAAACATTCAGTACTTC
d_gene: NA; v_gene: TRBV30; j_gene: TRBJ1-1; CDR3aa: CAWSPPRGRGTEAFF; CDR3nt: TGTGCCTGGAGTCCCCCTAGGGGGAGGGGCACTGAAGCTTTCTTT